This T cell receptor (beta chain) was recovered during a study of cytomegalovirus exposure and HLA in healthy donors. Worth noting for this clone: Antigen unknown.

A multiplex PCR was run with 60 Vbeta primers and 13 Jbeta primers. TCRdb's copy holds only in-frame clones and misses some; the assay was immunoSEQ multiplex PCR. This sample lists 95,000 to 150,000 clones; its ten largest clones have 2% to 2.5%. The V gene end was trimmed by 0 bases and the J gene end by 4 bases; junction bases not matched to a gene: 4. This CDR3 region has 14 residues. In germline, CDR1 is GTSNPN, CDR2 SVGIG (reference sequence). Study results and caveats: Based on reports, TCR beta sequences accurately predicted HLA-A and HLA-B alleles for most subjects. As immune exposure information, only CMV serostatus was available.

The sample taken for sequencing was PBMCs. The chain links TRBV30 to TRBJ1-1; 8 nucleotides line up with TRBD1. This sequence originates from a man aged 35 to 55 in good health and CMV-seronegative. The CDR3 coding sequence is TGTGCCTGGAGTGTAGACAGGGGAGGCACTGAAGCTTTCTTT. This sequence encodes CAWSVDRGGTEAFF.